The 4 T cell receptor beta chains presented below share a single source sample, sequenced in a study of blood T cell repertoires in COVID-19 (dated by TCRdb to the early 2020s). Receptors were amplified or captured by the immunoSEQ multiplex PCR assay. Sourced from immuneACCESS, this table was stored by TCRdb with only in-frame sequences that have V and J called. A share of the clones is absent; for the studies checked, an unresolved V gene accounts for under half, and the remainder has no known explanation. A total of 200,000 or so clones appear in this sample, under 85% of them only once. Roughly 17% of the sample comes from the top ten. Material for sequencing was peripheral blood. The receptors stem from a man in his fifties or sixties with active or convalescent COVID-19.

This clone was counted only a few times. V is TRBV28 and J is TRBJ2-3; the D gene is possibly TRBD2 (7 bases). Germline values: CDR1 MDHEN, CDR2 SYDVKM. V gave up 4 bases and J gave up 5 bases, with 16 bases separating them. CDR3 size: 15 residues. Here the CDR3 reads CASSSQRRGGDTQYF. The CDR3 bases are TGTGCCAGCAGTTCCCAGCGGAGGGGGGGAGATACGCAGTATTTT.

V is TRBV27 and J is TRBJ2-7; 9 bases agree with TRBD1. Trimming at V came to 5 bases and at J to 5 bases, leaving 7 bases not matched to a gene. This CDR3 has 14 amino acids. Per germline, CDR1 MNHEY and CDR2 SMNVEV (reference sequence). The CDR3 nucleotides read TGTGCCAGCAGTCTAACAGGGGGCGTGGACGAGCAGTACTTC. Translation: CASSLTGGVDEQYF.

The rearrangement links TRBV5-1 to TRBJ2-1, with TRBD1 matching 7 bases. V lost 4 bases to trimming and J lost 7 bases; unmatched junction nucleotides: 8. Germline loops: CDR1 SGHRS, CDR2 YFSETQ. The CDR3 length is 14 residues. Here the CDR3 DNA reads TGCGCCAGCAGCCTTGGCGTACAGGGGAATGAGCAGTTCTTC. It specifies CASSLGVQGNEQFF.

CDR3 sequence reads: CASSLGQGVDYEQYF. The CDR3 bases are TGCGCCAGCAGCTTGGGACAGGGGGTCGACTACGAGCAGTACTTC. This rearrangement joins TRBV5-1 to TRBJ2-7, with TRBD1 identical over 9 bases. Germline assignment: CDR1 SGHRS and CDR2 YFSETQ. Losses at the gene ends were 0 bases for V and 3 bases for J; bases not matched to a gene: 4. This CDR3 has 15 residues.